This T cell receptor (beta chain) was sequenced during a study of cytomegalovirus exposure and HLA in healthy donors (TCRdb year 2017). Regarding the research as a whole: According to an earlier analysis of 587 of the donors, about 170 million T cells yielded 90 million to 130 million unique TCR beta sequences and more than 250 Gb of sequence data. Every repertoire in the discovery cohort had been generated on one and the same sequencing platform. Of the roughly 400 genotyped donors, 70% to 90% were placed in the genetic ancestry cluster associated with self-reported Caucasian donors. In addition to the first cohort of 666 subjects, a separate validation cohort of 100 to 150 different subjects was used. High-throughput TCR immunosequencing, statistical association of individual TCRs with disease status, and machine learning were combined to predict cytomegalovirus infection status. An earlier analysis of 500 to 750 of the donors applied high-throughput TCR beta sequencing to assess whether each TCR beta V gene segment acted as functional or pseudogenic. Donor age, sex, ethnicity and CMV serostatus were compiled alongside the repertoire data. The study aimed to test whether signatures of past pathogen exposure could be identified by cataloging public T cell receptors. Because of strong linkage in the cohort, a handful of DR-DQ haplotypes were treated as single units for association and clustering. A later genetic analysis used genome-wide SNP genotypes for about three fifths of the 666 donors, treating that subset as a discovery cohort. The T cell repertoires of 550 to 850 subjects were profiled by immunosequencing and related to cytomegalovirus serostatus. Typing coverage varied by locus: about 629-640 donors for A, B, C, DRB1 and DQB1; 522 for DQA1; approximately 610 for DPA1; more than 450 for DPB1. Among roughly 400 genotyped donors of the cohort, an average of around 220,000 unique TCR beta nucleotide sequences was sequenced per donor, of which about 19% were non-productive. Class I and class II HLA loci were covered by the typing at four-digit resolution. An early release covering approximately 600 HLA-typed donors comprised approximately 290 gigabases of sequencing data and 85 million or so unique TCR sequences. Rather than using new phenotypic data, the later analysis identified candidate immune exposures from TCR beta sequences and from how often those sequences occurred across donors. A later analysis re-examined previously published TCR beta repertoires from 610 or so donors and added high-resolution HLA genotyping to investigate patterns of TCR occurrence.

Libraries came from the immunoSEQ multiplex PCR assay. A mixture of 60 forward primers for TCR Vbeta segments and 13 reverse primers for TCR Jbeta segments was used in the multiplex PCR. The CDR3 region of rearranged TCR beta genes was amplified from genomic DNA by a multiplex PCR assay. On the Illumina HiSeq System, the amplified TCR beta libraries were sequenced as 87-base-pair reads. On the authors' methods: A later analysis counted some 74 million unique TCR beta chains across the 550 to 800 repertoires, and around 9.9 million of these chains were shared by at least two donors. To remove PCR and sequencing errors, raw reads were error-corrected and collapsed into unique sequences using a nearest-neighbor algorithm that merged closely related sequences. Alignment of CDR3 sequences to IMGT reference sequences was used to assign V, D and J gene segments. Each retained sequence needed at least a six-nucleotide match to both a V gene segment and a J gene segment. Rearrangements were classified as productive when the CDR3 lacked stop codons and remained in frame with V and J, and all other rearrangements were classified as non-productive. CDR3 was defined according to IMGT convention as the region running from the second conserved V-encoded cysteine to the conserved J-encoded phenylalanine. The earlier analysis of a few hundred of the donors excluded sequences that lacked an unambiguous match to a single V gene segment. An earlier analysis of about 590 of the donors classified V segments as functional when productive rearrangements were above 56.7% and as segregating when the standard deviation between donors was above 5%. A statistical classification framework was built to diagnose cytomegalovirus status from the catalog of TCR beta chain sequences. V and J gene assignment, in a later analysis, came from comparing TCR nucleotide sequences with IMGT/GENE-DB human TR gene sequences. Using the TCRdist pipeline, a later analysis assigned CDR3 sequences along with most-parsimonious VDJ recombination scenarios. In a later analysis, each TCR beta chain was defined by its CDR3 amino acid sequence together with its V-gene family, and reads lacking a unique V-gene family were excluded. To address suspected cross-contamination and a sequencing artifact, a later analysis removed a few hundred highly shared, low-generation-probability nucleotide sequences. A later analysis calculated a clonal expansion index for each public chain from normalized within-repertoire ranks of inferred template counts. Generation probabilities in a later analysis came from a VDJ recombination model fitted to out-of-frame rearrangements, and those results were checked against IGoR. In a later analysis, hypergeometric tests were used to score TCR-TCR, TCR-HLA and TCR-CMV co-occurrence, with a repertoire-size bias correction applied to TCR pairs. To estimate false discovery rates, a later analysis permuted the HLA or CMV assignments 20 times. In a later analysis, co-occurring TCRs were grouped with DBSCAN, and TCRdist sequence similarity was added when clustering was performed within HLA-allele-positive subsets. Co-occurrence clustering excluded repertoires with fewer than 30,000 or more than 120,000 public chains, plus five with anomalous nucleotide sharing. What TCRdb holds here is the immuneACCESS table cut down to in-frame rearrangements. Part of the clones is not present; checked against another copy, under half of the missing clones reflect an unresolved V gene, and the others are unexplained. The V and J calls and clone size were taken over from that table, and D and trimming were inferred from the DNA. The sample contains about 140,000 clones, 73% of them found a single time. Together, the top ten hold over 1% of the sample.

V is trimmed back by 10 bases and J by 7 bases, and the junction contains 12 bases that no gene match accounts for. From the cysteine through the phenylalanine, the CDR3 covers 13 amino acids. Only the CDR3 region is kept as DNA, spanning 39 bases read in frame from base 1. CDR1 and CDR2 are drawn from the germline V gene (reference sequence): LNHDA, SQIVND. In total, fewer than 750 healthy bone marrow donors made up the cohort. At the time of sampling, all cohort members were nominally healthy, though unrecorded immune exposures were likely present. The donor was CMV seronegative and belonged to the group of 350 to 400 seronegative cohort members. A peripheral blood sample was collected from each donor, and TCR beta sequencing was performed on peripheral blood mononuclear cells. The Qiagen DNeasy Blood Extraction Kit was used to extract genomic DNA from the blood cell samples. Only one count was recorded for this clone. This receptor's antigen is unknown. No quality values exist for individual bases; no much larger clone is one base distant.

Overall study results and their limits: Because some donors lacked HLA typing at each locus, the association tests relied only on the typed subset. A later analysis reported that several top co-occurrence clusters appeared linked to parvovirus B19, influenza, CMV and Epstein-Barr virus. Some IMGT-functional V segments, including TRBV6-2 and TRBV6-3, could not be distinguished by the 87-base-pair reads and were therefore excluded. Linkage disequilibrium might explain the correlated functional status among segregating V segments, but an unknown experimental factor could not be excluded. It was suggested by the authors that the approach could potentially be generalized to other disease states and immunological phenotypes. The presence/absence analyses assumed that sequencing depth was roughly uniform across donors, and that assumption may not be true. Most CMV-associated TCR beta chains appeared to be HLA-restricted in a later analysis, and the HLA associations seemed to be driven largely by CMV exposure. A total of fewer than 200 TCR beta chains were listed by the study as associated with cytomegalovirus. In vitro tests confirmed that three of the cytomegalovirus-associated TCR beta chains recognize cytomegalovirus antigens. Compared with the 666-donor mean, donors in an Asian-associated ancestry cluster had fewer N-insertions in productive TCRs, according to a later genetic analysis. When HLA alleles, especially DR and DQ, strongly co-occurred, TCR associations were difficult to assign to individual alleles. Immune exposure information for the cohort was limited to CMV serostatus. Across donors, most TCR sequences were observed very rarely, whereas some public TCRs were present in many individuals. An earlier analysis of around 540 of the donors showed that most TCR beta V segments appeared in productive rearrangements either about 90% or about 30% of the time, which broadly matched IMGT annotations. Compared with equally common non-associated chains, HLA-associated TCR beta chains in a later analysis were more clonally expanded and had lower generation probabilities. Because counts were too low, about 15 rarely observed V segments, including chromosome 9 orphons, were left out of the earlier analysis of about 620 of the donors. In a later analysis, around 17,000 TCR beta sequences were associated with specific HLA alleles at a false discovery rate of 0.05. A cluster of highly shared sequence variants was judged likely to represent a technical artifact of the sequencing pipeline. In a later genetic analysis, a missense DCLRE1C variant was associated with V-gene and J-gene trimming of TCR beta chains, and the association was replicated in an independent cohort. A further reported finding was that TCR beta sequences accurately predicted the HLA-A and HLA-B alleles for most subjects in the first cohort. This cohort had only TCR beta chains sequenced, and the lack of alpha or paired-chain data limited which features could be detected. A later analysis found that TCR association rates varied across HLA loci, with DRB1 alleles showing the most associated TCRs and HLA-C alleles the fewest. The classifier was reported to diagnose cytomegalovirus status with high specificity and sensitivity in both the original and validation cohorts.

The sequence was collected from a middle-aged woman in good health and CMV-seronegative. Sequencing used PBMCs. This receptor chain uses TRBV19 and TRBJ1-2; 7 bases in the junction line up with TRBD1. The CDR3 is CATLRGQGGGYTF. The DNA sequence follows: TGTGCCACCCTGAGAGGGCAGGGGGGTGGCTACACCTTC.